This T cell receptor beta chain was recorded in a study of radiation and T cells in renal cell carcinoma (dated by TCRdb to about 2020). Notes on the research overall: A total of some 55 samples underwent TCR beta sequencing, made up of about 26 tumors and approximately 27 peripheral blood samples. In the 40 to 60 samples combined, some 4,100,000 unique CDR3 nucleotide sequences were found, encoding roughly 2,500,000 unique CDR3 amino acid sequences. Study-wide findings and limitations: A greater number of dominant CDR3 motifs was detected in irradiated tumors than in control tumors, and a larger share of the repertoire was occupied by these motifs in irradiated tumors than in control tumors. Only small tumor regions of about 1 g were available, so intratumoral heterogeneity was not captured. With a single-armed trial design, the study had no way to address how radiation dose or scheduling affects the TCR repertoire. Compared with controls, irradiated tumors had higher TCR clonality, as the top 100 clonotypes made up an average of approximately 54% of the repertoire, versus roughly 43% in nephrectomy-only tumors.

Following the manufacturer's recommendations, the immunoSEQ kit was used to generate TCR beta libraries from genomic DNA. To prepare libraries, a first multiplex PCR with proprietary primers was run, followed by a second PCR that added unique barcodes, and a bead cleanup was done after each round. A positive control reaction and a negative control reaction, both provided in the kit, were run with every batch of samples. The final libraries underwent checking on an Agilent 4200 TapeStation D1000 ScreenTape, volumetric pooling, and quantification by qPCR. Sequencing was performed on an Illumina NextSeq500 with a MidOutput 150-cycle cartridge, and 156 Read1 and 15 Index1 cycles were run with kit custom primers. The pooled library was loaded at 1.0 pM with a roughly 20% PhiX control spike-in. The authors' pipeline ran thus. Vendor-processed data were analyzed in R, with a clonotype defined as all T cells sharing the same CDR3 nucleotide sequence. In the clone abundance analyses, frequencies were normalized to the 10,000 most abundant clones in each sample. Public T cell clones, averaging fewer than five per sample, were removed before analysis. Dominant motifs were analyzed with ImmunoMap using the PAM10 matrix, a gap penalty of 30, and a homology threshold of 0.3, and motifs with a cumulative frequency of at least 0.01 were considered dominant. This is the immuneACCESS table as TCRdb keeps it, with only in-frame sequences that have V and J called. A part of the clones is gone; compared with another copy, unresolved V genes explain less than half, and the rest is unexplained. Clone size and the V and J calls come from that table; the DNA yielded D and trimming. This sample is represented by fewer than 15,000 clones; around 65% of them were singletons. The leading ten clones occupy roughly 19% of the sample.

In light of the paper, this sample's time point label describes: tumor resected at nephrectomy. Taken with the paper, the label for treatment or condition translates to: treatment-naive control, cytoreductive nephrectomy. Control tumors came from treatment-naive renal cell carcinoma patients who underwent cytoreductive nephrectomy without prior radiation. All patients had renal cell carcinoma with clear cell pathology. Control tumors used for TCR sequencing came from a few females and about 10 males, resected 2011 to 2014, with median age roughly 52 years (range about 40 to 90). Tumors were mechanically dissociated, digested with collagenase/hyaluronidase at 37 °C, processed in gentleMACS C tubes, and stored in liquid nitrogen. The QIAamp DNA Blood Mini Kit (Qiagen) was used to prepare genomic DNA for TCR sequencing. The analyses included only samples that passed all quality control checks. Concerning this clone itself: Its recognized antigen is unknown. Base-call qualities are not available, and no considerably larger clone is one nucleotide away.

Deletion took 3 bases off V and 8 bases off J, with a span of 14 bases between the germline ends. According to the germline V gene, CDR1 reads SGHAT and CDR2 reads FQNNGV. From the cysteine up to the phenylalanine, the CDR3 has a length of 14 residues. Only the CDR3 region is kept as DNA, spanning 42 bases read in frame from base 1. The source material was tumor tissue, sampled from a patient whose treatment was nephrectomy without radiotherapy. The chain couples TRBV11-2 to TRBJ1-3; possibly the D gene is TRBD1, per 5 matching bases. The sequence was obtained from a woman of 80 years or more with renal cell carcinoma. The base sequence is TGTGCCAGCAGCTTTCGGCAGGGAAGGGACACCATATATTTT. Translation gives CASSFRQGRDTIYF.